The 21 T cell receptor beta chains given below trace back to one sample, sequenced in a study of identical twins. TCRdb redid the calling of the 5' RACE reads with MiXCR, one entry per CDR3 protein. This table has roughly 350,000 distinct CDR3 sequences, around 9.7% appearing once. The source material was naive T cells sorted from blood. The origin of the receptors is a woman aged 45-65 years in good health.

The sample holds a few counts of this clonotype. The genes are TRBV10-3 and TRBJ2-3; 8 bases map to TRBD2. The CDR3 has 17 residues. Germline-derived CDR1 and CDR2 are ENHRY and SYGVKD. The J segment lost 0 bases and the V segment lost 4 bases, leaving 9 bases of the junction unmatched. The CDR3 spells CAISVQREMVSTDTQYF. The CDR3 DNA sequence: TGTGCCATCAGTGTTCAGCGGGAGATGGTGAGCACAGATACGCAGTATTTT.

The rearrangement links TRBV5-1 to TRBJ2-3; D may correspond to TRBD1 or TRBD2 (5 bases each). The CDR3 consists of 14 residues. Per the germline V gene, CDR1 is SGHRS and CDR2 is YFSETQ. The V end was cut by 4 bases, the J end by 4 bases, with 13 bases between. This chain's CDR3 is CASSRDGDADTQYF. The CDR3 DNA reads TGCGCCAGCAGCCGGGACGGAGACGCAGATACGCAGTATTTT.

The sample holds many counts of this clonotype. The chain employs TRBV20-1 and TRBJ2-1, with 11 nucleotides matching TRBD2. The CDR3 sequence is 15 residues long. Germline CDR1 DFQATT, CDR2 SNEGSKA (reference sequence). V lost 1 base, J lost 6 bases, and 5 bases stayed unmatched. The CDR3 loop reads CSARGSSGRSNEQFF. CDR3 DNA sequence: TGCAGTGCTAGAGGATCTAGCGGGAGGAGCAATGAGCAGTTCTTC.

This chain joins TRBV20-1 and TRBJ2-3; D uncertain. CDR3 length: 13 amino acids. The germline V gene encodes CDR1 DFQATT and CDR2 SNEGSKA (reference sequence). The V and J ends lost 0 bases and 6 bases respectively, with 10 bases between them. This CDR3 is CSARDRVGDTQYF. The CDR3 coding sequence is TGCAGTGCTAGAGATCGGGTCGGGGATACGCAGTATTTT.

The chain couples TRBV18 to TRBJ2-1; maybe TRBD1 (6 bases). The germline CDR1 and CDR2 sequences are KGHSH and LQKENI. V lost 4 bases and J 0 bases, leaving 16 bases between the germline ends. This CDR3 comprises 17 residues. The CDR3 DNA sequence: TGTGCCAGCTCACAACTTCCGGGACAAAGCTCCTACAATGAGCAGTTCTTC. Its translation is CASSQLPGQSSYNEQFF.

This clonotype was picked up a small number of times. CDR3 sequence: CASSLTLLGGSSYNEQFF. The CDR3 region has the DNA TGCGCCAGCAGCTTAACGTTATTAGGCGGGAGCTCCTACAATGAGCAGTTCTTC. J is TRBJ2-1 and V is TRBV5-1, with 7 bases fitting TRBD2. Trimming cost V 2 bases and J 0 bases; bases outside gene matches: 11. Germline V gene sequence: CDR1 SGHRS, CDR2 YFSETQ. The CDR3 spans 18 residues.

This clonotype showed up just a few times. No conserved phenylalanine or tryptophan ends this CDR3, so it is likely a read error. Because the CDR3's place on the DNA is in doubt, the DNA is left out and the CDR3 is given as listed by TCRdb. J is TRBJ1-2 and V is TRBV20-1; TRBD1 is taken as the D call from the table, unchecked against the DNA. The CDR3 has 14 residues if both end residues are counted. Germline V lookup: CDR1 DFQATT, CDR2 SNEGSKA (reference sequence). The CDR3 reads CSARGAGANYVPTL.

Many counts were recorded for this clonotype. The chain joins TRBV7-9 to TRBJ2-7; no reliable D call. V was pared by 2 bases and J by 4 bases, with 6 bases between. Germline CDR1 and CDR2: SEHNR and FQNEAQ (reference sequence). This CDR3 contains 12 residues. The CDR3 region is CASSLTEYEQYF. The CDR3 nucleotides read TGTGCCAGCAGCTTAACGGAGTACGAGCAGTACTTC.

In its sample, this clonotype was seen a few times. This chain links TRBV10-1 with TRBJ2-1; D is uncertain. This CDR3 spans 13 amino acids. CDR1 WNHNN and CDR2 SYGVQD come from the germline V gene (reference sequence). Between the trimmed V and J ends, which lost 3 bases and 9 bases, there was a span of 12 bases. The CDR3, as DNA: TGCGCCAGCAGTGAAAAAGGAAACGGTGAGCAGTTCTTC. This sequence encodes CASSEKGNGEQFF.

This clonotype was detected a few times. The V call is TRBV9, the J call TRBJ2-3, with unresolved D. The CDR3 runs to 16 residues. CDR1 SGDLS and CDR2 YYNGEE come from the germline V gene. Deletions cut 0 bases from V and 0 bases from J, with 11 bases between. The CDR3 sequence: CASSVEALPSTDTQYF. In DNA, the CDR3 is TGTGCCAGCAGCGTAGAGGCTCTACCTAGCACAGATACGCAGTATTTT. The full variable domain, rest sourced from reference TRBV9 and TRBJ2-3, is DSGVTQTPKHLITATGQRVTLRCSPRSGDLSVYWYQQSLDQGLQFLIQYYNGEERAKGNILERFSAQQFPDLHSELNLSSLELGDSALYFCASSVEALPSTDTQYFGPGTRLTVL.

This chain connects TRBV30 to TRBJ2-6; D not resolved. This CDR3 contains 12 residues. V was shortened by 2 bases and J by 4 bases, with 3 bases between the two germline ends. Germline values: CDR1 GTSNPN, CDR2 SVGIG (reference sequence). The CDR3 DNA sequence: TGTGCCTGGAGTCCCGGGGCCAACGTCCTGACTTTC. Protein: CAWSPGANVLTF.

A word on this clonotype: The junction differs from germline at one of its ends, possibly a read error. The CDR3 here is CASSRLSGVGSYNEQFF. The CDR3 region has the DNA TGTGCTAGCAGCAGACTTAGCGGAGTGGGCTCCTACAATGAGCAGTTCTTC. This chain uses TRBV3-1 with TRBJ2-1; a weak D match, TRBD2 (6 bases). CDR1 is LGHDT, CDR2 YNNKEL, per germline (reference sequence). This CDR3 has 17 residues.

This clonotype has more than one count but fewer than ten. The chain links TRBV2 to TRBJ2-7; a weak D match, TRBD1 (5 bases). V was pared by 6 bases and J by 5 bases, with 8 bases between. Germline assignment: CDR1 SNHLY and CDR2 FYNNEI. This CDR3 has 11 residues. The CDR3 spells CASSAGNEQYF. The CDR3 DNA follows: TGTGCCAGCAGCGCAGGGAACGAGCAGTACTTC.

Many counts were recorded for this clonotype. This chain joins TRBV20-1 and TRBJ2-7, with D perhaps matching TRBD2 (5 bases). This CDR3 comprises 13 residues. CDR1 is DFQATT, CDR2 SNEGSKA, per germline (reference sequence). The ends were cut back, 6 bases at V and 0 bases at J, with 12 bases in the middle. The CDR3 loop reads CSAVRETSYEQYF. Written as DNA, the CDR3 is TGCAGTGCGGTACGGGAAACCTCCTACGAGCAGTACTTC.

The chain links TRBV7-9 to TRBJ2-2, with D perhaps assigned TRBD1 or TRBD2 (6 bases each). CDR3 length: 14 residues. Per the germline V gene, CDR1 is SEHNR and CDR2 is FQNEAQ (reference sequence). V shed 11 bases and J shed 0 bases, with 13 bases lying between them. The CDR3 loop is CAGRRGSNTGELFF. The CDR3 DNA reads as TGTGCCGGCCGGAGGGGGTCGAACACCGGGGAGCTGTTTTTT.

This clonotype was found a few times. The chain recombines TRBV4-1 with TRBJ1-1; D not certain. Looked up from germline, CDR1 is MGHRA and CDR2 is YSYEKL. This CDR3 has 11 amino acids. V was cut by 7 bases and J by 3 bases, with 6 bases left in between. The CDR3 nucleotides read TGCGCCAGCAAGATCCACACTGAAGCTTTCTTT. This sequence encodes CASKIHTEAFF.

The chain combines TRBV20-1 with TRBJ2-5; D not resolved. The CDR3 totals 13 residues. V lost 0 bases, J lost 5 bases, and 10 bases lay in between. CDR1 is DFQATT, CDR2 SNEGSKA, per germline (reference sequence). The CDR3, as DNA: TGCAGTGCTAGAGATAGGCATACCGAGACCCAGTACTTC. Encoded protein: CSARDRHTETQYF.

This rearrangement joins TRBV12-3 or TRBV12-4 to TRBJ2-1; 7 bases map to TRBD2. This CDR3 has 15 amino acids. Trimming took 3 bases from V and 6 from J; bases not matched to a gene: 8. This CDR3 reads CASSLMQGGGNEQFF. The CDR3 nucleotides are TGTGCCAGCAGTTTGATGCAGGGCGGGGGCAATGAGCAGTTCTTC.

This chain connects TRBV4-1 to TRBJ2-1; 11 bases are a match to TRBD2. The germline gives CDR1 MGHRA, CDR2 YSYEKL. The CDR3 consists of 17 residues. V dropped 2 bases and J dropped 3; count of bases not matched to a gene: 6. In DNA form, the CDR3 reads TGCGCCAGCAGCCAACCCCCCGGGACTAGCGGCTACAATGAGCAGTTCTTC. Translated, it gives CASSQPPGTSGYNEQFF.

V and J are TRBV24-1 and TRBJ2-2; D remains ambiguous. The CDR3 totals 12 residues. Per germline, CDR1 KGHDR and CDR2 SFDVKD. V was pared by 9 bases and J by 7 bases, with 11 bases between. The CDR3 loop is CATRMGVGELFF. In DNA form, the CDR3 reads TGTGCCACCCGGATGGGCGTCGGGGAGCTGTTTTTT.

This clonotype has a handful of counts. This chain connects TRBV10-3 to TRBJ2-1; 10 nucleotides align to TRBD2. After removal of 6 bases from V and 8 bases from J, the junction contained 7 bases not matched to a gene. Germline loops: CDR1 ENHRY, CDR2 SYGVKD. CDR3 size: 14 residues. CDR3 bases: TGTGCCATCAGCGGACTAGCGGACGGCGATGAGCAGTTCTTC. The encoded protein is CAISGLADGDEQFF.